The T cell receptor (beta chain) under discussion was sequenced for a study of early T cells in non-severe SARS-CoV-2 infection. The ends lost 5 bases at V and 5 bases at J; junction bases unmatched: 10. Germline V gives CDR1 SGHAT, CDR2 FQNNGV. CDR3 length: 15 residues. TCRdb reprocessed the 5' RACE reads via MiXCR and lists one record per CDR3 protein. This sample has around 84,000 distinct CDR3 sequences, with 8.5% to 12% found just once. Findings and caveats of the study: There was a bias toward anti-spike CD8 responses in VDJdb matching, which missed private and CD4 specificities.

This clonotype came up many times. The antigen remains unidentified. The chain employs TRBV11-2 and TRBJ2-3, with 7 bases fitting TRBD2. Here the sequenced sample was whole blood, taken at baseline. The TCR was taken from an adult who was a healthcare worker with PCR-confirmed SARS-CoV-2 infection or an uninfected control (not recorded which). The CDR3: CASSQDGRILDTQYF. CDR3 DNA: TGTGCCAGCAGCCAAGACGGGAGGATCTTAGATACGCAGTATTTT.